The clone carrying this TCR beta chain has only one observation. The V end lost 8 bases, the J end lost 2 bases, and 16 bases lay between the germline ends. The CDR3 spans 15 residues. CDR1 is SNHLY, CDR2 FYNNEI, per germline. These data belong to a study of long-term antiretroviral therapy in people with HIV. An immunoSEQ assay, version v3.0, was performed at survey level. Sequenced by immunoSEQ multiplex PCR; TCRdb stores in-frame clones only, minus some. The table includes around 38,000 clones, 85% to 95% detected once. The specimen comprised unsorted PBMCs, sampled 9.2 years after starting antiretroviral therapy. The V call is TRBV2, the J call TRBJ1-3; D is unresolved. The sequence came from a man aged 25-45 years with HIV. The CDR3 protein is CASGKHKLAGNTIYF. CDR3 nucleotide sequence: TGTGCCAGCGGAAAACATAAACTTGCTGGAAACACCATATATTTT.